These 4 T cell receptor beta chains came from one sample sequenced in a study of blood T cell repertoires in COVID-19. Data came from immunoSEQ multiplex PCR; TCRdb stores just in-frame clones and leaves some out. The table records approximately 400,000 clones, around 89% of them present only once. The sample was PBMCs or T cells enriched from blood (not recorded which). These receptors all stem from a woman between 18 and 29 years old who had recovered from COVID-19.

This clone was detected once. The chain recombines TRBV6-6 with TRBJ1-3, with 9 bases lining up with TRBD1. This CDR3 contains 18 residues. Germline V gene lookup returns CDR1 MNHNY and CDR2 SVGAGI (reference sequence). Trimming took 5 bases from V and 2 from J; bases not matched to a gene: 13. The CDR3 here is CASSPRDRADGTGNTIYF. The CDR3 DNA is TGTGCCAGCAGTCCCCGGGACAGGGCAGATGGCACTGGAAACACCATATATTTT.

This chain joins TRBV10-3 and TRBJ1-4, with 8 bases fitting TRBD1. Germline V gene lookup returns CDR1 ENHRY and CDR2 SYGVKD. The CDR3 runs to 15 residues. The V and J ends lost 4 bases and 4 bases, in that order; junction bases with no gene match: 5. The CDR3 loop reads CAISGEDRVNEKLFF. The CDR3 DNA follows: TGTGCCATCAGTGGGGAGGACAGGGTTAATGAAAAACTGTTTTTT.

There are many counts of this clone. The V and J genes are TRBV20-1 and TRBJ1-2; TRBD1 aligns across 7 bases. Germline values: CDR1 DFQATT, CDR2 SNEGSKA (reference sequence). Trimming took 3 bases from V and 5 from J; bases not matched to a gene: 6. The CDR3 contains 13 residues. The CDR3 loop reads CSASRQGLYGYTF. CDR3 nucleotide sequence: TGCAGTGCTAGTAGACAGGGCCTTTATGGCTACACCTTC.

The chain uses TRBV21-1 and TRBJ2-3; the D call in the table, TRBD2, was not verified against the DNA. TRBV21-1 is reported as a pseudogene. This CDR3 comprises 20 residues. DNA of the CDR3: TGTGCCAGCAGCAAAGCAGGGTCGATGGTAGCTAGCGGCTTCACAGATACGCAGTATTTT. Protein product: CASSKAGSMVASGFTDTQYF.